This T cell receptor (beta chain) originates from a study of human T cells and chemical hapten exposure. Described time point: patch test 1, 2 weeks after DPC sensitization. Treatment defined: therapeutic diphenylcyclopropenone sensitization with weekly scalp DPC. The authors' total RNA extraction used unfractionated whole blood. This CDR3 region has 15 residues. V lost 6 bases, J lost 1 base, and 15 bases lay in between. Germline CDR1 KGHSH, CDR2 LQKENI. Regarding the study as a whole: Given that the donors had alopecia, their immune response may differ from that seen in healthy people.

TCRdb re-derived calls from the RACE reads in MiXCR, one entry per CDR3 protein. This table has just over 80,000 distinct CDR3 sequences, around 11% appearing once. This clonotype occurred many times. Its antigen is as yet unknown. Source: whole blood, taken in connection with sensitization to the hapten diphenylcyclopropenone (DPC). This sequence joins TRBV18 and TRBJ1-1; D might be TRBD1 (5 bases). The clonotype originates from a woman aged 50 to 60 with alopecia areata. Some clones in this sample may be carry-over from other donors' samples. CDR3 nucleotides: TGTGCCAGCTCCCCAGACAGTCTATCGAACACTGAAGCTTTCTTT. It codes for CASSPDSLSNTEAFF.